Presented here are 21 T cell receptor beta chains from one specimen sequenced in a study of T-cell reconstitution after alpha-beta-depleted transplantation in children. Unique molecular identifiers were incorporated during preparation of the TCRbeta library. TCRdb itself ran the PCR reads through MiXCR, one entry per CDR3 protein. The sample shows some 500,000 distinct CDR3 sequences, over 25% of them seen only once. This specimen consisted of PBMCs from the stem cell graft donor, obtained from the stem cell graft. These receptor sequences come from a human donor who donated a stem cell graft to a child with aplastic anemia.

This clonotype was observed a handful of times. The V gene is TRBV7-9, the J gene TRBJ1-1; D call uncertain. V gave up 1 base and J gave up 4 bases, with 16 bases separating them. The length of the CDR3 is 16 residues. CDR1 and CDR2 (germline): SEHNR, FQNEAQ (reference sequence). CDR3 bases: TGTGCCAGCAGCTTAGTCGGGGTCACGTACTTCACTGAAGCTTTCTTT. It translates to CASSLVGVTYFTEAFF.

V usage is TRBV5-1 and J usage is TRBJ2-1, with 10 bases aligning to TRBD2. V lost 4 bases, J lost 2 bases, and 6 bases stayed unmatched. CDR1 is SGHRS, CDR2 YFSETQ, per germline. The CDR3 spans 16 residues. CDR3 in DNA: TGCGCCAGCAGCCCTAGCGGGAGTCCAGCCTACAATGAGCAGTTCTTC. Its protein product is CASSPSGSPAYNEQFF.

Only a few counts were recorded for this clonotype. The chain links TRBV6-1 to TRBJ1-1; TRBD1 is a possible D gene (5 bases). The CDR3 is made up of 14 amino acids. Germline CDR1 reads MNHNS; CDR2 reads SASEGT. V was shortened by 6 bases and J by 7 bases, with 18 bases between the two germline ends. The DNA of the CDR3 is TGTGCCAGCAGGCGAAGGGGCTCGAACGTTGAAGCTTTCTTT. Protein sequence: CASRRRGSNVEAFF.

V gene TRBV19 combines with J gene TRBJ1-4; D ambiguous. CDR1 LNHDA and CDR2 SQIVND come from the germline V gene (reference sequence). V was trimmed by 1 base and J by 0 bases, leaving 9 bases between them. This CDR3 spans 16 amino acids. CDR3 in amino acids: CASSIVGITTNEKLFF. For the CDR3, the DNA is TGTGCCAGTAGTATAGTTGGGATTACAACTAATGAAAAACTGTTTTTT.

The V gene is TRBV12-3 or TRBV12-4, the J gene TRBJ2-1; the D is unclear. This CDR3 comprises 12 residues. Trimming left V 6 bases short and J 8 bases short, with 11 bases between. For the CDR3, the DNA is TGTGCCAGCAGCCCTGTCGTCCATGAGCAGTTCTTC. Translated: CASSPVVHEQFF.

This clonotype was counted between two and nine times. The gene calls are TRBV20-1 and TRBJ2-2, with TRBD2 matching 7 bases. Germline assignment: CDR1 DFQATT and CDR2 SNEGSKA (reference sequence). After removal of 3 bases from V and 8 bases from J, the junction contained 6 bases not matched to a gene. The CDR3 consists of 13 residues. This chain's CDR3 is CSASGGSVGELFF. The DNA for the CDR3 is TGCAGTGCTAGCGGCGGGAGCGTAGGGGAGCTGTTTTTT.

This clonotype appeared once. The rearrangement joins TRBV6-1 to TRBJ1-2; 7 bases align to TRBD1. CDR1 and CDR2 from the germline V gene are MNHNS and SASEGT. The J segment lost 8 bases and the V segment lost 3 bases, leaving 6 bases of the junction unmatched. The length of the CDR3 is 13 residues. The CDR3 DNA is TGTGCCAGCAGTGACAGGGGGGATCGCGGCTACACCTTC. It yields the protein CASSDRGDRGYTF.

This clonotype was found once. This chain uses TRBV12-3 or TRBV12-4 with TRBJ1-4, with D hard to call. Deletions cut 1 base from V and 3 bases from J, with 9 bases between. The CDR3 covers 15 residues. The CDR3 protein is CASSLGLTSNEKLFF. CDR3 nucleotides: TGTGCCAGCAGTTTAGGGCTGACCTCTAATGAAAAACTGTTTTTT.

The J gene is TRBJ2-7, the V gene TRBV24-1; D is uncertain. V was pared by 4 bases and J by 1 base, with 10 bases between. CDR3 length: 14 residues. The germline CDR1 and CDR2 sequences are KGHDR and SFDVKD. The chain's CDR3 is CATSDSKSSYEQYF. CDR3 nucleotide sequence: TGTGCCACCAGTGACAGCAAATCTTCCTACGAGCAGTACTTC.

V is TRBV7-2 and J is TRBJ2-4; TRBD1 matches 8 bases. Germline CDR1 and CDR2: SGHTA and FQGNSA. The CDR3 runs 15 residues. V shed 5 bases and J 4 bases; nucleotides not matched to a gene: 7. CDR3 amino acids: CASSPRDRSKNIQYF. The CDR3 bases are TGTGCCAGCAGCCCCCGGGACAGGTCAAAAAACATTCAGTACTTC.

The sample holds a few counts of this clonotype. The rearrangement joins TRBV30 to TRBJ2-3; 10 bases fit TRBD2. This CDR3 region has 14 residues. The junction had 2 bases not matched to a gene; V was cut back by 2 bases and J by 3 bases. In germline, CDR1 is GTSNPN, CDR2 SVGIG (reference sequence). The CDR3 spells CAWSRTSGTDTQYF. The CDR3, as DNA: TGTGCCTGGAGTCGGACTAGCGGAACAGATACGCAGTATTTT.

The V gene is TRBV18, the J gene TRBJ1-1, with D possibly TRBD1 on 5 matching bases. With 6 bases removed from V and 8 bases from J, the gap between germline ends came to 22 bases. Germline-derived CDR1 and CDR2 are KGHSH and LQKENI. This CDR3 comprises 15 residues. The chain's CDR3 is CASSPLTVSVGEAFF. The CDR3 nucleotides are TGTGCCAGCTCCCCTTTGACAGTTTCGGTTGGCGAAGCTTTCTTT.

This clonotype showed up just a few times. The chain carries TRBV7-2 and TRBJ2-5, with 8 bases that match TRBD1. CDR3 size: 14 residues. Per the germline V gene, CDR1 is SGHTA and CDR2 is FQGNSA. The ends lost 2 bases at V and 5 bases at J; junction bases unmatched: 4. This chain's CDR3 is CASSLQGAEETQYF. CDR3 bases: TGTGCCAGCAGCTTACAGGGGGCTGAGGAGACCCAGTACTTC.

The chain carries TRBV7-2 and TRBJ2-6; D is uncertain. Germline CDR1 is SGHTA and CDR2 is FQGNSA. The CDR3 is 15 amino acids. Trimming removed 3 bases at V and 4 bases at J, with 10 bases between. CDR3 in amino acids: CASSFGGIGANVLTF. The CDR3 DNA reads as TGTGCCAGCAGCTTTGGCGGAATCGGGGCCAACGTCCTGACTTTC. Variable domain in full (rest from reference TRBV7-2 and TRBJ2-6): GAGVSQSPSNKVTEKGKDVELRCDPISGHTALYWYRQSLGQGLEFLIYFQGNSAPDKSGLPSDRFSAERTGGSVSTLTIQRTQQEDSAVYLCASSFGGIGANVLTFGAGSRLTVL.

This clonotype came up a few times. The V gene is TRBV14, the J gene TRBJ1-2; tentatively, D is TRBD1 (5 bases). The CDR3 is made up of 12 amino acids. Deletions cut 1 base from V and 8 bases from J, with 8 bases between. CDR1 and CDR2 from the germline V gene are SGHDN and FVKESK. CDR3 in amino acids: CASSQAGKGYTF. CDR3 DNA sequence: TGTGCCAGCAGCCAAGCAGGGAAAGGCTACACCTTC.

V is TRBV15 and J is TRBJ1-3; unclear D gene. This CDR3 has 14 amino acids. V lost 11 bases and J lost 0, with 14 bases in between. CDR1 is LNHNV and CDR2 is YYDKDF in the germline V gene (reference sequence). The CDR3 sequence: CAALWGSSGNTIYF. The CDR3 DNA sequence: TGTGCCGCCCTCTGGGGAAGCTCTGGAAACACCATATATTTT.

This clonotype came up once. This chain connects TRBV19 to TRBJ1-5; possibly TRBD1 for D (6 bases). This CDR3 has 17 residues. V was clipped by 8 bases and J by 1 base, with 21 bases between them. CDR1 is LNHDA and CDR2 is SQIVND in the germline V gene (reference sequence). As DNA, the CDR3 is TGTGCCAGTTCCCACAAGCCACAGGGAGGGAGCAATCAGCCCCAGCATTTT. The encoded protein is CASSHKPQGGSNQPQHF.

Here the CDR3 DNA reads TGTGCCAGCAGCAACGGAGGCAATGAGCAGTTCTTC. This encodes CASSNGGNEQFF. The chain is built from TRBV7-3 and TRBJ2-1; tentative D call: TRBD2 (5 bases). V lost 5 bases, J lost 6 bases, and 8 bases lay in between. Germline lookup yields CDR1 SGHTA and CDR2 FQGTGA. The CDR3 runs to 12 residues.

V is TRBV6-5 and J is TRBJ2-1; 10 positions match TRBD1. This CDR3 contains 17 residues. Per germline, CDR1 MNHEY and CDR2 SVGAGI. V dropped 2 bases and J dropped 0; count of bases not matched to a gene: 4. Written as DNA, the CDR3 is TGTGCCAGCAGTTACCGGAGGACAGGGGGCTCCTACAATGAGCAGTTCTTC. It yields the protein CASSYRRTGGSYNEQFF.

The chain employs TRBV20-1 and TRBJ1-5, with 9 bases that match TRBD1. V gave up 2 bases and J gave up 5 bases; unmatched junction bases: 7. This CDR3 has 15 residues. Germline lookup yields CDR1 DFQATT and CDR2 SNEGSKA (reference sequence). The chain's CDR3 is CSARPPGQGYQPQHF. CDR3 DNA: TGCAGTGCTAGACCACCGGGACAGGGCTATCAGCCCCAGCATTTT.

A few counts support this clonotype. The chain recombines TRBV20-1 with TRBJ2-7, with 7 nucleotides matching TRBD2. V lost 3 bases and J lost 4; bases outside the gene matches: 9. From germline, CDR1 is DFQATT and CDR2 SNEGSKA (reference sequence). There are 14 residues in the CDR3. The CDR3 sequence is CSARRLADPYEQYF. The CDR3 DNA reads TGCAGTGCTAGGCGTCTAGCGGACCCGTACGAGCAGTACTTC.